One sample yielded the 26 T cell receptor beta chains listed below, sequenced in a study of blood T cell repertoires in COVID-19. TCRdb's table, derived via immunoSEQ multiplex PCR, lists solely in-frame clones and lacks some. The data contain some 150,000 clones, 65% to 85% of them singletons. Sequenced sample: peripheral blood. The source of these receptors is a man in his sixties with active or convalescent COVID-19.

In nucleotides, the CDR3 is TGTGCCAGTAGTATGAGGCGTTCGGGGAGCTACGAGCAGTACTTC. Residues: CASSMRRSGSYEQYF. The chain employs TRBV19 and TRBJ2-7; the D gene is possibly TRBD2 (5 bases). Trimming pared 3 bases from V and 3 bases from J, leaving 15 bases between. The germline V gene has CDR1 LNHDA and CDR2 SQIVND (reference sequence). The CDR3 extends over 15 amino acids.

The chain uses TRBV27 and TRBJ1-2; D is undetermined. V shed 3 bases and J shed 5 bases, with 7 bases lying between them. The germline CDR1 and CDR2 sequences are MNHEY and SMNVEV (reference sequence). The CDR3 runs to 12 residues. In nucleotides, the CDR3 is TGTGCCAGCAGTTTGGCTGGTTATGGCTACACCTTC. This translates into CASSLAGYGYTF.

The rearrangement uses TRBV11-1 and TRBJ2-1; D unclear. The CDR3 totals 12 residues. Germline V gene sequence: CDR1 SGHAT, CDR2 FQDESV (reference sequence). V gave up 2 bases and J gave up 7 bases, with 6 bases separating them. CDR3 DNA: TGTGCCAGCAGCTTAAGGCGGAATGAGCAGTTCTTC. Its protein product is CASSLRRNEQFF.

The chain recombines TRBV29-1 with TRBJ2-3, with D possibly TRBD2 on 6 matching bases. The germline V gene has CDR1 SQVTM and CDR2 ANQGSEA. Trimming removed 3 bases at V and 3 bases at J, with 7 bases between. The CDR3 has 12 amino acids. DNA of the CDR3: TGCAGCGTTGAGGAGGGGACAGATACGCAGTATTTT. This codes for CSVEEGTDTQYF.

This chain links TRBV27 with TRBJ1-5; a possible D gene is TRBD1 (6 bases). V shed 8 bases and J shed 4 bases, with 9 bases lying between them. Per germline, CDR1 MNHEY and CDR2 SMNVEV (reference sequence). CDR3 length: 12 amino acids. CDR3 loop: CASGGANQPQHF. CDR3 nucleotides: TGTGCCAGCGGGGGGGCAAATCAGCCCCAGCATTTT.

Notes on this clone: Additional DNA sequences in this sample encode the identical CDR3. The chain is built from TRBV7-8 and TRBJ1-2; 8 nucleotides agree with TRBD1. CDR3 length: 13 residues. V trimming: 5 bases; J trimming: 4 bases; junction bases outside the gene matches: 3. Germline V gene lookup returns CDR1 SGHVS and CDR2 FQNEAQ. The CDR3 is CASSEQGGYGYTF. CDR3 nucleotides: TGTGCCAGCAGCGAACAGGGGGGCTATGGCTACACCTTC.

The rearrangement joins TRBV6-6 to TRBJ2-1, with D possibly being TRBD1 (5 bases). Trimming pared 0 bases from V and 5 bases from J, leaving 11 bases between. Germline values: CDR1 MNHNY, CDR2 SVGAGI (reference sequence). The CDR3 is 15 residues long. This chain's CDR3 is CASSYSIDSHNEQFF. CDR3 DNA sequence: TGTGCCAGCAGTTACTCGATTGACAGCCACAATGAGCAGTTCTTC.

V gene TRBV6-5 combines with J gene TRBJ1-6; a possible D gene is TRBD1 (6 bases). The germline V gene has CDR1 MNHEY and CDR2 SVGAGI. CDR3 length: 13 residues. Deletions cut 7 bases from V and 10 bases from J, with 14 bases between. The CDR3: CASTKSRGSPLHF. The CDR3 DNA is TGTGCCAGCACTAAAAGCAGGGGATCACCCCTCCACTTT.

This sequence joins TRBV30 and TRBJ2-4; weak D call: TRBD2 (6 bases). V was trimmed by 5 bases and J by 5 bases, leaving 10 bases between them. The CDR3 has 12 amino acids. From germline, CDR1 is GTSNPN and CDR2 SVGIG (reference sequence). The CDR3 region has the DNA TGTGCCTGGGGACCGGGAGAAAACATTCAGTACTTC. This sequence encodes CAWGPGENIQYF.

V gene TRBV7-3 combines with J gene TRBJ2-3; D gene ambiguous. The V gene's germline CDR1 is SGHTA and CDR2 FQGTGA. The CDR3 has 14 residues. V was trimmed by 1 base and J by 4 bases, leaving 9 bases between them. DNA for the CDR3: TGTGCCAGCAGCTTAAAAGTGGGCGCAGATACGCAGTATTTT. Translating gives CASSLKVGADTQYF.

CDR3 protein: CASSQVLTGVAQYF. The CDR3 coding sequence is TGCGCCAGCAGCCAGGTTCTAACAGGAGTAGCGCAGTATTTT. The chain uses TRBV4-3 and TRBJ2-3, with a weak D call TRBD1 (5 bases). The CDR3 is 14 residues long. Between the trimmed V and J ends, which lost 3 bases and 10 bases, there was a span of 17 bases. Per germline, CDR1 LGHNA and CDR2 YSLEER.

Note on this clone: The sample holds other DNA sequences that translate to the same CDR3. This sequence joins TRBV28 and TRBJ1-1; D is perhaps TRBD1 (6 bases). The CDR3 totals 13 residues. The germline gives CDR1 MDHEN, CDR2 SYDVKM. V gave up 5 bases and J gave up 3 bases, with 10 bases separating them. CDR3 sequence (DNA): TGTGCCAGCAGTCTTCAGGGGTACACTGAAGCTTTCTTT. It specifies CASSLQGYTEAFF.

The chain carries TRBV18 and TRBJ1-1; the D is unclear. The CDR3 is 13 amino acids. CDR1 KGHSH and CDR2 LQKENI come from the germline V gene. The V end lost 7 bases, the J end lost 3 bases, and 12 bases lay between the germline ends. The CDR3 sequence is CASFTTEDTEAFF. CDR3 bases: TGTGCCAGCTTCACCACCGAGGACACTGAAGCTTTCTTT.

The chain links TRBV6-5 to TRBJ2-7; 9 bases align to TRBD1. The CDR3 totals 13 residues. Germline-derived CDR1 and CDR2 are MNHEY and SVGAGI. Trimming cost V 7 bases and J 3 bases; bases outside gene matches: 4. CDR3 in DNA: TGTGCCAGCACCAGACAGGGGGACTACGAGCAGTACTTC. Protein product: CASTRQGDYEQYF.

This clone was seen just once. The genes are TRBV5-5 and TRBJ2-3; the D gene is possibly TRBD2 (5 bases). Trimming shortened V by 7 bases and J by 7 bases, and 22 bases separated the two germline ends. The CDR3 contains 15 residues. Germline V gives CDR1 SGHKS, CDR2 YYEKEE (reference sequence). The CDR3 reads CASGRMDSTAHTQYF. CDR3 sequence (DNA): TGTGCCAGCGGTCGTATGGACTCCACCGCACATACGCAGTATTTT.

This sequence joins TRBV5-1 and TRBJ2-5, with D possibly being TRBD1 (5 bases). The V end was cut by 2 bases, the J end by 4 bases, with 6 bases between. CDR1 is SGHRS and CDR2 is YFSETQ in the germline V gene. The CDR3 contains 12 residues. CDR3 protein: CASSLQAETQYF. For the CDR3, the DNA is TGCGCCAGCAGCTTACAGGCAGAGACCCAGTACTTC. Using reference TRBV5-1 and TRBJ2-5 for the parts outside the CDR3, the full variable domain is KAGVTQTPRYLIKTRGQQVTLSCSPISGHRSVSWYQQTPGQGLQFLFEYFSETQRNKGNFPGRFSGRQFSNSRSEMNVSTLELGDSALYLCASSLQAETQYFGPGTRLLVL.

This clone was recorded a few times. The V gene is TRBV15, the J gene TRBJ2-3; 14 bases agree with TRBD2. Germline CDR1 is LNHNV and CDR2 is YYDKDF (reference sequence). The junction had 18 bases not matched to a gene; V was cut back by 7 bases and J by 6 bases. The CDR3 consists of 19 residues. CDR3 nucleotides: TGTGCCACCACCCCGGGACAGGTTGGACTAGCGGGAGGCCTGGATACGCAGTATTTT. Translation: CATTPGQVGLAGGLDTQYF.

This clone was recorded a few times. The CDR3 is CASSSQQRGSYNEQFF. The CDR3 DNA sequence: TGTGCCAGCAGTTCCCAGCAGAGAGGGTCCTACAATGAGCAGTTCTTC. The chain combines TRBV27 with TRBJ2-1, with D possibly matching TRBD2 (5 bases). The CDR3 contains 16 residues. The V and J ends lost 4 bases and 1 base respectively, with 14 bases between them. The germline gives CDR1 MNHEY, CDR2 SMNVEV (reference sequence).

The table lists this clone with a few counts. The chain's CDR3 is CASSLRLAGAFEQYF. CDR3 bases: TGCGCCAGCAGCCTGCGACTAGCGGGAGCGTTCGAGCAGTACTTC. The chain employs TRBV4-1 and TRBJ2-7; 12 bases agree with TRBD2. This CDR3 is 15 amino acids long. CDR1 and CDR2 (germline): MGHRA, YSYEKL. J was trimmed by 6 bases and V by 4 bases; bases with no gene match: 7.

The rearrangement uses TRBV2 and TRBJ2-3; 7 positions agree with TRBD1. With V trimmed by 5 bases and J by 2 bases, 7 bases remained unmatched. Germline CDR1 reads SNHLY; CDR2 reads FYNNEI. The CDR3 totals 15 residues. CDR3 DNA sequence: TGTGCCAGCAGTCGACAGGGTACGGCCACAGATACGCAGTATTTT. This codes for CASSRQGTATDTQYF.

This clone was detected only a few times. The chain is built from TRBV27 and TRBJ2-4; 8 bases line up with TRBD1. The V segment lost 5 bases and the J segment 0 bases; nucleotides outside the gene matches: 9. The CDR3 has 17 residues. The germline gives CDR1 MNHEY, CDR2 SMNVEV (reference sequence). The CDR3 bases are TGTGCCAGCAGTCGCAGGACAGGGTCGGTAGCCAAAAACATTCAGTACTTC. Amino acids: CASSRRTGSVAKNIQYF.

The rearrangement uses TRBV7-2 and TRBJ1-3; weak D call: TRBD1 (5 bases). The length of the CDR3 is 15 residues. Trimming removed 1 base at V and 1 base at J, with 8 bases between. Germline lookup yields CDR1 SGHTA and CDR2 FQGNSA. CDR3 sequence: CASSLVRGSGNTIYF. CDR3 coding DNA: TGTGCCAGCAGCTTAGTCCGGGGGTCTGGAAACACCATATATTTT.

The genes are TRBV5-1 and TRBJ2-1; D perhaps matches TRBD2 (5 bases). The V end lost 4 bases, the J end lost 5 bases, and 13 bases lay between the germline ends. Germline CDR1 is SGHRS and CDR2 is YFSETQ. There are 14 residues in the CDR3. Here the CDR3 DNA reads TGCGCCAGCAGCCCCGGACTGGAGAACAATGAGCAGTTCTTC. Translating gives CASSPGLENNEQFF. Full variable domain (rest looked up from reference TRBV5-1 and TRBJ2-1): KAGVTQTPRYLIKTRGQQVTLSCSPISGHRSVSWYQQTPGQGLQFLFEYFSETQRNKGNFPGRFSGRQFSNSRSEMNVSTLELGDSALYLCASSPGLENNEQFFGPGTRLTVL.

The genes are TRBV5-6 and TRBJ2-7; TRBD2 might be the D (6 bases). V was shortened by 0 bases and J by 0 bases, with 13 bases between the two germline ends. The CDR3 runs 16 residues. From germline, CDR1 is SGHDT and CDR2 YYEEEE. The CDR3 bases are TGTGCCAGCAGCTTGGGGTCGGGACTGAACTCCTACGAGCAGTACTTC. Translating it yields CASSLGSGLNSYEQYF.

This clone was detected once. The V call is TRBV6-5, the J call TRBJ1-2; TRBD1 agrees at 7 bases. CDR3 size: 13 residues. Germline assignment: CDR1 MNHEY and CDR2 SVGAGI. J lost 5 bases, V lost 6 bases, and 6 bases had no gene match. CDR3 protein: CASRPGTAYGYTF. As DNA, the CDR3 is TGTGCCAGCAGACCGGGGACAGCTTATGGCTACACCTTC.

The chain recombines TRBV6-5 with TRBJ1-4; TRBD1 matches at 9 bases. The V and J ends lost 9 bases and 8 bases, in that order; junction bases with no gene match: 10. The CDR3 sequence is 14 residues long. CDR1 and CDR2 from the germline V gene are MNHEY and SVGAGI. The CDR3 sequence is CASLTQGAEEKLFF. The DNA of the CDR3 is TGTGCCAGTTTGACACAGGGGGCCGAAGAAAAACTGTTTTTT.